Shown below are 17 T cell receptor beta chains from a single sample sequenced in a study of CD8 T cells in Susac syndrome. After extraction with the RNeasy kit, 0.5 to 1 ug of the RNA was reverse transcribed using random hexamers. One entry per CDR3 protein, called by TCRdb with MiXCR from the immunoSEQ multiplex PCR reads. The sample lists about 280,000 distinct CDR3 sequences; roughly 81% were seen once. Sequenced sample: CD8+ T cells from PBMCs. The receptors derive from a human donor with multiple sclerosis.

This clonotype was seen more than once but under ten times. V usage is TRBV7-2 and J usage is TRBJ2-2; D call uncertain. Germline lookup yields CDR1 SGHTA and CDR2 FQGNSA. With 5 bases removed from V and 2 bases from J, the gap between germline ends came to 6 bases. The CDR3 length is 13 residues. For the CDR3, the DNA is TGTGCCAGCAGCATGACAAACACCGGGGAGCTGTTTTTT. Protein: CASSMTNTGELFF.

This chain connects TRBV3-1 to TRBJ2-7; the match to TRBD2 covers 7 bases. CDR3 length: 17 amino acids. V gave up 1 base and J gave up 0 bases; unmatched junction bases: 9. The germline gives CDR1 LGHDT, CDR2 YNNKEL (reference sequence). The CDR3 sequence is CASSQGYRLALSYEQYF. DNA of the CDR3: TGTGCCAGCAGCCAAGGCTACAGACTAGCCCTCTCCTACGAGCAGTACTTC.

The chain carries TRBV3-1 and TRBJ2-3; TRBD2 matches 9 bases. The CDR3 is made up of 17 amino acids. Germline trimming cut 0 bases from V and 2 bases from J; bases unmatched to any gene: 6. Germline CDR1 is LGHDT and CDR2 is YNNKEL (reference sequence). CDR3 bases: TGTGCCAGCAGCCAAGACCTAGCGGGAAGCTACACAGATACGCAGTATTTT. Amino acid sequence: CASSQDLAGSYTDTQYF.

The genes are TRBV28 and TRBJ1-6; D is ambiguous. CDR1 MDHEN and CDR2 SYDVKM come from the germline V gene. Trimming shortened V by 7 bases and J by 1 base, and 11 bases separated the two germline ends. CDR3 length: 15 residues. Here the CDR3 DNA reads TGTGCCAGCACGTTATGGAGGTCCTATAATTCACCCCTCCACTTT. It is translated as CASTLWRSYNSPLHF.

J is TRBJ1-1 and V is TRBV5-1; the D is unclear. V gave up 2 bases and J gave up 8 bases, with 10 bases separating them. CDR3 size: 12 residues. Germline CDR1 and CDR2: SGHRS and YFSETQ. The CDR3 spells CASSFIGREAFF. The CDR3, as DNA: TGCGCCAGCAGCTTTATAGGCCGGGAAGCTTTCTTT.

In DNA form, the CDR3 reads TGTGCCAGTACGGATTTAGCGGCGGATACGCAGTATTTT. It encodes CASTDLAADTQYF. This chain links TRBV2 with TRBJ2-3; tentatively, D is TRBD2 (6 bases). V lost 9 bases and J lost 6, with 16 bases in between. Germline CDR1 and CDR2: SNHLY and FYNNEI. The CDR3 totals 13 residues.

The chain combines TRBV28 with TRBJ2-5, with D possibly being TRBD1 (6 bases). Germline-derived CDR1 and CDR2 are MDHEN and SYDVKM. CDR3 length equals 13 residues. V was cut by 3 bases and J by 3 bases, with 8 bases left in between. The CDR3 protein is CASSLPGEETQYF. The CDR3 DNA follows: TGTGCCAGCAGTTTGCCAGGGGAAGAGACCCAGTACTTC. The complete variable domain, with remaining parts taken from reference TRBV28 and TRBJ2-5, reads DVKVTQSSRYLVKRTGEKVFLECVQDMDHENMFWYRQDPGLGLRLIYFSYDVKMKEKGDIPEGYSVSREKKERFSLILESASTNQTSMYLCASSLPGEETQYFGPGTRLLVL.

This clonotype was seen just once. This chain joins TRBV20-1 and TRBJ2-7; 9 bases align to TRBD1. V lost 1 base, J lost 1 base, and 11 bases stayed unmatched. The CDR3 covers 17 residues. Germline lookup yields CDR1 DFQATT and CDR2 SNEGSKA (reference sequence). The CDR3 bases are TGCAGTGCTAGAGTGGGAACTCGGGACAGGGCATCCTACGAGCAGTACTTC. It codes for CSARVGTRDRASYEQYF.

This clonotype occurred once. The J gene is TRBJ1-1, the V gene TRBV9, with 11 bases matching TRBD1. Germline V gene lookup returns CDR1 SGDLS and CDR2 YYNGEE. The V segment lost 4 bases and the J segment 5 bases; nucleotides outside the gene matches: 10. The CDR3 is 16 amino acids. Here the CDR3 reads CASSLGQGAPRTEAFF. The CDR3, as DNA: TGTGCCAGCAGCCTAGGACAGGGGGCGCCTAGAACTGAAGCTTTCTTT.

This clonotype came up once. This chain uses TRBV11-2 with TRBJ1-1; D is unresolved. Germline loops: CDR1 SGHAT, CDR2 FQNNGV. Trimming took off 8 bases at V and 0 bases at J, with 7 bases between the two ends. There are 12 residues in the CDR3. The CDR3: CASLSLNTEAFF. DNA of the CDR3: TGTGCCAGCCTGTCTTTGAACACTGAAGCTTTCTTT.

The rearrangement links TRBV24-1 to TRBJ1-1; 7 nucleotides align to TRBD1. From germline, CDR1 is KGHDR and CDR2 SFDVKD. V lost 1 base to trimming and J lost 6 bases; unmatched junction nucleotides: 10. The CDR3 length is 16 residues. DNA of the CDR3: TGTGCCACCAGTGATTTTATTCGTGGGACAGTACCTGAAGCTTTCTTT. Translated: CATSDFIRGTVPEAFF.

The CDR3, as DNA: TGCAGTGCTAGATGGGGACTAGCGGGAGGGCCAAAAGATACGCAGTATTTT. This encodes CSARWGLAGGPKDTQYF. This chain joins TRBV20-1 and TRBJ2-3; 16 bases match TRBD2. V was clipped by 2 bases and J by 5 bases; unmatched bases: 7. The CDR3 loop spans 17 amino acids. Germline V gene sequence: CDR1 DFQATT, CDR2 SNEGSKA (reference sequence).

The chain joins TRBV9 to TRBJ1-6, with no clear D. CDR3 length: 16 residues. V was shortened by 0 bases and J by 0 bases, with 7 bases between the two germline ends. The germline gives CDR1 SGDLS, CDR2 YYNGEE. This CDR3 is CASSVGQSSYNSPLHF. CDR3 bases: TGTGCCAGCAGCGTAGGGCAGAGCTCCTATAATTCACCCCTCCACTTT.

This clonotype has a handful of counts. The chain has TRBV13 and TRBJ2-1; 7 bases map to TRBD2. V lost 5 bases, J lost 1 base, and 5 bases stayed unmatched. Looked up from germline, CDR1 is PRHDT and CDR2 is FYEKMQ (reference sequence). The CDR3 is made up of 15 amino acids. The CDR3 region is CASSPTSASYNEQFF. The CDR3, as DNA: TGTGCCAGCAGCCCCACTAGCGCTTCCTACAATGAGCAGTTCTTC.

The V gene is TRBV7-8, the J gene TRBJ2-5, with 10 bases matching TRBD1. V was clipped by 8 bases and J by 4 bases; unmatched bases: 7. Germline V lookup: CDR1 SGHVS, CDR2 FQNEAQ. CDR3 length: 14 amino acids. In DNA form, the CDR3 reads TGTGCCAGCGGCTCCGGGACAGGGGCAGAGACCCAGTACTTC. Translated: CASGSGTGAETQYF.

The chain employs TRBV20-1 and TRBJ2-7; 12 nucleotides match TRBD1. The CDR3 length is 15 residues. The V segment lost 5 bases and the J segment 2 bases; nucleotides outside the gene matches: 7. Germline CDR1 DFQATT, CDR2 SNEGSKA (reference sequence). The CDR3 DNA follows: TGCAGTGCTGTCTCCCGGGACAGGGGGCCCTACGAGCAGTACTTC. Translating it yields CSAVSRDRGPYEQYF.

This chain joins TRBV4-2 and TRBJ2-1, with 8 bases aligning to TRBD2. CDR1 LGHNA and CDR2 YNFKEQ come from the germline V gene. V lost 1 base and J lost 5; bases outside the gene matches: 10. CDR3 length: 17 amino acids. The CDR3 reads CASSQAGSGTAHNEQFF. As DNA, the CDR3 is TGTGCCAGCAGCCAAGCGGGTAGCGGGACGGCCCACAATGAGCAGTTCTTC.